What follows are 32 T cell receptor beta chains derived from one specimen sequenced in a study of T cell therapy after organ transplantation. Only in-frame clones appear in the TCRdb table, and some are missing; sequencing was by immunoSEQ multiplex PCR. The sample carries about 19,000 clones, about 81% recorded once. Sample time point: 4-8 weeks after completion of therapy. Their antigen targets remain unknown. The sequencing here drew on CD8+ T cells from blood, taken after autologous CMV-specific T cell therapy. The receptors here all came from a human patient who had received a solid organ transplant and had CMV disease. Some T cells may arise from the graft donor.

The chain uses TRBV11-2 and TRBJ2-1; the D gene is possibly TRBD2 (6 bases). Germline lookup yields CDR1 SGHAT and CDR2 FQNNGV. There are 18 residues in the CDR3. Trimming shortened V by 4 bases and J by 0 bases, and 19 bases separated the two germline ends. The CDR3 region has the DNA TGTGCCAGCAGCTCCGTTGGTGCCAGCGGGCACTCCTACAATGAGCAGTTCTTC. It specifies CASSSVGASGHSYNEQFF.

This clone was counted only a few times. The chain combines TRBV1 with TRBJ1-3; no check of the table's D call, TRBD1, against the DNA was made. TRBV1 is reported as a pseudogene. This CDR3 is built from 13 residues. The CDR3 spells CTSSRGRGIPIYF. CDR3 bases: TGCACCAGCAGCCGAGGTAGGGGAATTCCCATATATTTT.

This rearrangement joins TRBV4-3 to TRBJ2-1; TRBD2 aligns across 7 bases. J gave up 0 bases and V 1 base, and 3 bases lay outside the gene matches. This CDR3 region has 16 residues. Looked up from germline, CDR1 is LGHNA and CDR2 is YSLEER. CDR3 sequence: CASSQGAGDSYNEQFF. The CDR3 nucleotides read TGCGCCAGCAGCCAAGGGGCGGGGGACTCCTACAATGAGCAGTTCTTC.

This clone was detected only a few times. The gene calls are TRBV19 and TRBJ2-2; D call uncertain. The CDR3 is 14 amino acids. V was clipped by 3 bases and J by 6 bases, with 11 bases between them. Germline values: CDR1 LNHDA, CDR2 SQIVND (reference sequence). The DNA for the CDR3 is TGTGCCAGTAGTATGGCCGAGGAACCCGGGGAGCTGTTTTTT. This sequence encodes CASSMAEEPGELFF.

This clone was counted only a few times. This chain connects TRBV4-3 to TRBJ1-5; D might be TRBD1 (5 bases). The CDR3 is 16 residues long. In germline, CDR1 is LGHNA, CDR2 YSLEER. With 0 bases removed from V and 3 bases from J, the gap between germline ends came to 12 bases. CDR3 amino acids: CASSQEAGAHNQPQHF. The CDR3 region has the DNA TGCGCCAGCAGCCAAGAGGCTGGGGCCCACAATCAGCCCCAGCATTTT.

The chain combines TRBV29-1 with TRBJ2-7, with a weak D call TRBD2 (7 bases). The germline V gene has CDR1 SQVTM and CDR2 ANQGSEA. CDR3 length: 16 amino acids. The ends were cut back, 6 bases at V and 5 bases at J, with 26 bases in the middle. The CDR3 spells CSVSGGGERFAHEQYF. The CDR3 DNA sequence: TGCAGCGTCTCGGGGGGCGGGGAGAGGTTCGCCCACGAGCAGTACTTC.

The chain is built from TRBV5-1 and TRBJ2-2, with 12 nucleotides matching TRBD1. The CDR3 spans 15 residues. The V and J ends lost 4 bases and 5 bases, in that order; junction bases with no gene match: 3. Germline loops: CDR1 SGHRS, CDR2 YFSETQ. The CDR3, as DNA: TGCGCCAGCAGCGAGGGACAGGGGGCAACCGGGGAGCTGTTTTTT. Encoded protein: CASSEGQGATGELFF.

J is TRBJ2-4 and V is TRBV4-1; D gene ambiguous. The V gene lost 0 bases and the J gene lost 0 bases, with 12 bases spanning the gap. The CDR3 is 17 residues long. Germline CDR1 is MGHRA and CDR2 is YSYEKL. The CDR3 is CASSQDPGPLAKNIQYF. In DNA, the CDR3 is TGCGCCAGCAGCCAAGATCCAGGACCCCTAGCCAAAAACATTCAGTACTTC.

The chain combines TRBV5-6 with TRBJ1-2, with D unresolved. The CDR3 is 13 residues long. CDR1 and CDR2 (germline): SGHDT, YYEEEE. V was clipped by 1 base and J by 2 bases, with 6 bases between them. The CDR3 is CASSLNSNYGYTF. The CDR3 DNA sequence: TGTGCCAGCAGCTTGAACAGCAACTATGGCTACACCTTC.

This clone occurred a few times. The V and J genes are TRBV30 and TRBJ1-2; D perhaps matches TRBD1 (5 bases). The V gene's germline CDR1 is GTSNPN and CDR2 SVGIG (reference sequence). Between the trimmed V and J ends, which lost 0 bases and 0 bases, there was a span of 8 bases. This CDR3 is 14 amino acids long. The CDR3 loop reads CAWSVGEANYGYTF. DNA for the CDR3: TGTGCCTGGAGTGTGGGGGAAGCTAACTATGGCTACACCTTC.

CDR3 DNA sequence: TGCGCCAGCAGCTTCTCAAGCGGGGGCGCTTACAATGAGCAGTTCTTC. This codes for CASSFSSGGAYNEQFF. The V and J genes are TRBV5-1 and TRBJ2-1, with 8 bases identical to TRBD2. J gave up 4 bases and V 2 bases, and 8 bases lay outside the gene matches. This CDR3 is built from 16 residues. Germline V gene lookup returns CDR1 SGHRS and CDR2 YFSETQ.

The chain combines TRBV6-1 with TRBJ2-5, with D perhaps TRBD1 (6 bases). From germline, CDR1 is MNHNS and CDR2 SASEGT. V lost 6 bases to trimming and J lost 0 bases, with 8 bases between them. The CDR3 totals 13 residues. This CDR3 is CASRDRNQETQYF. CDR3 bases: TGTGCCAGCAGAGACAGGAACCAAGAGACCCAGTACTTC.

The chain couples TRBV7-9 to TRBJ2-7; possible D gene TRBD1, 6 bases. The CDR3 has 14 amino acids. Germline CDR1 SEHNR, CDR2 FQNEAQ (reference sequence). The V end was cut by 1 base, the J end by 2 bases, with 9 bases between. The CDR3 sequence: CASSLGNRAYEQYF. The CDR3 coding sequence is TGTGCCAGCAGCTTAGGGAACAGGGCCTACGAGCAGTACTTC.

This chain connects TRBV4-3 to TRBJ2-5; D is perhaps TRBD1 or TRBD2 (7 bases each). V lost 1 base, J lost 5 bases, and 11 bases lay in between. This CDR3 is built from 14 residues. Germline assignment: CDR1 LGHNA and CDR2 YSLEER. Written as DNA, the CDR3 is TGCGCCAGCAGCCAAGCAGGGGGGGTGGAGACCCAGTACTTC. Its protein product is CASSQAGGVETQYF.

This clone came up once. V gene TRBV19 combines with J gene TRBJ2-2; 8 bases map to TRBD1. V was clipped by 4 bases and J by 5 bases; unmatched bases: 3. In germline, CDR1 is LNHDA, CDR2 SQIVND (reference sequence). The CDR3 runs 14 residues. The CDR3 sequence is CASSTYRGTGELFF. As DNA, the CDR3 is TGTGCCAGTAGTACCTACAGGGGGACCGGGGAGCTGTTTTTT.

This clone was detected only a few times. Other nucleotide sequences in the sample specify the same CDR3. CDR3 bases: TGTGCCAGCAGCTTGGTGGGGTCCTCCTACGAGCAGTACTTC. The encoded protein is CASSLVGSSYEQYF. The rearrangement uses TRBV5-6 and TRBJ2-7, with D unclear. V lost 0 bases to trimming and J lost 0 bases, with 7 bases between them. Germline values: CDR1 SGHDT, CDR2 YYEEEE. This CDR3 region has 14 residues. Full variable domain (remainder filled in from reference TRBV5-6 and TRBJ2-7): DAGVTQSPTHLIKTRGQQVTLRCSPKSGHDTVSWYQQALGQGPQFIFQYYEEEERQRGNFPDRFSGHQFPNYSSELNVNALLLGDSALYLCASSLVGSSYEQYFGPGTRLTVT.

The V call is TRBV9, the J call TRBJ2-1; unclear D gene. Germline CDR1 and CDR2: SGDLS and YYNGEE. The CDR3 length is 12 residues. The V and J ends lost 0 bases and 6 bases respectively, with 4 bases between them. The chain's CDR3 is CASSVAVNEQFF. Here the CDR3 DNA reads TGTGCCAGCAGCGTAGCGGTCAATGAGCAGTTCTTC.

The V call is TRBV7-9, the J call TRBJ2-5, with 10 nucleotides matching TRBD2. The CDR3 runs to 16 residues. Looked up from germline, CDR1 is SEHNR and CDR2 is FQNEAQ (reference sequence). V dropped 1 base and J dropped 2; count of bases not matched to a gene: 4. DNA of the CDR3: TGTGCCAGCAGCTTAGGGGTAGCGGGGGGTCAAGAGACCCAGTACTTC. Its translation: CASSLGVAGGQETQYF.

The chain couples TRBV9 to TRBJ2-3, with TRBD1 identical over 9 bases. Germline-derived CDR1 and CDR2 are SGDLS and YYNGEE. The CDR3 runs 15 residues. With V trimmed by 3 bases and J by 3 bases, 5 bases remained unmatched. The CDR3 here is CASSAWDRVTDTQYF. The CDR3, as DNA: TGTGCCAGCAGCGCCTGGGACAGGGTAACAGATACGCAGTATTTT.

The chain recombines TRBV7-3 with TRBJ2-1; 7 bases align to TRBD1. CDR3 length: 16 amino acids. V lost 4 bases, J lost 6 bases, and 12 bases stayed unmatched. The germline gives CDR1 SGHTA, CDR2 FQGTGA. The chain's CDR3 is CASSSNPGTVFNEQFF. CDR3 nucleotide sequence: TGTGCCAGCAGCTCGAACCCCGGGACAGTCTTCAATGAGCAGTTCTTC.

CDR3 sequence (DNA): TGCAGCGTGCGACAGGGGAGAAGCCCCTACGAGCAGTACTTC. The encoded protein is CSVRQGRSPYEQYF. The chain couples TRBV29-1 to TRBJ2-7; 8 bases agree with TRBD1. This CDR3 contains 14 residues. The junction had 9 bases not matched to a gene; V was cut back by 6 bases and J by 2 bases. Germline loops: CDR1 SQVTM, CDR2 ANQGSEA.

The rearrangement links TRBV6-4 to TRBJ2-1; D perhaps matches TRBD1 (5 bases). In germline, CDR1 is MRHNA, CDR2 SNTAGT. The CDR3 runs to 15 residues. Trimming cost V 5 bases and J 6 bases, with 17 bases left between them. CDR3 DNA: TGTGCCAGCAGTCTCACCGATCAGGGATTCAATGAGCAGTTCTTC. Translating it yields CASSLTDQGFNEQFF.

This chain links TRBV7-2 with TRBJ2-1, with D uncertain. The CDR3 consists of 12 residues. V lost 5 bases to trimming and J lost 4 bases, with 6 bases between them. Germline V gene lookup returns CDR1 SGHTA and CDR2 FQGNSA. CDR3 in DNA: TGTGCCAGCAGCCCCCATTACAATGAGCAGTTCTTC. Its translation is CASSPHYNEQFF.

This clone occurred once. This chain connects TRBV29-1 to TRBJ2-5; a possible D gene is TRBD1 (6 bases). The CDR3 is 14 residues long. With 0 bases removed from V and 7 bases from J, the gap between germline ends came to 15 bases. The germline CDR1 and CDR2 sequences are SQVTM and ANQGSEA. The CDR3 sequence is CSVEDSDSPGTQYF. The CDR3 nucleotides read TGCAGCGTTGAAGATTCGGACAGTCCAGGGACCCAGTACTTC.

This clone showed up just a few times. The junction departs from the called germline gene at one end, perhaps through a read error. V and J are TRBV6-1 and TRBJ1-2, with 7 positions matching TRBD1. Germline CDR1 is MNHNS and CDR2 is SASEGT. The CDR3 has 17 residues. The CDR3 loop is CASSEGTAHEQNYGYTF. In DNA form, the CDR3 reads TGTGCCAGCAGCGAAGGGACAGCCCACGAACAGAACTATGGCTACACCTTC.

The sample holds a few counts of this clone. The chain combines TRBV4-3 with TRBJ1-1; no clear D gene. V lost 1 base and J lost 8, with 11 bases in between. CDR1 and CDR2 (germline): LGHNA, YSLEER. The CDR3 extends over 13 amino acids. The CDR3 loop reads CASSQVYWAEAFF. The CDR3 coding sequence is TGCGCCAGCAGCCAAGTTTATTGGGCAGAAGCTTTCTTT.

V and J are TRBV7-9 and TRBJ2-3, with 10 bases lining up with TRBD2. The CDR3 has 18 amino acids. Germline V gene data show CDR1 as SEHNR and CDR2 as FQNEAQ (reference sequence). V shed 2 bases and J 3 bases; nucleotides not matched to a gene: 11. The CDR3 reads CASSLPRAGGPVTDTQYF. The CDR3 region has the DNA TGTGCCAGCAGCTTACCTAGAGCGGGAGGGCCTGTGACAGATACGCAGTATTTT.

The chain has TRBV5-4 and TRBJ1-6; D not certain. In germline, CDR1 is SGHNT, CDR2 YYREEE (reference sequence). The CDR3 extends over 17 amino acids. V lost 0 bases and J lost 6, with 16 bases in between. The CDR3 region is CASSLAEDAFGNSPLHF. The CDR3 DNA sequence: TGTGCCAGCAGCTTGGCCGAGGATGCGTTCGGTAATTCACCCCTCCACTTT.

This clone has just a few counts. V is TRBV5-5 and J is TRBJ1-5; D is unresolved. Trimming stripped 3 bases from V and 4 bases from J, with 17 bases between. The CDR3 covers 16 residues. Looked up from germline, CDR1 is SGHKS and CDR2 is YYEKEE (reference sequence). CDR3 coding DNA: TGTGCCAGCAGCTCACGTCTCCCTACAGAAAATCAGCCCCAGCATTTT. Translation: CASSSRLPTENQPQHF.

The gene calls are TRBV19 and TRBJ1-3, with 8 nucleotides matching TRBD1. V was pared by 0 bases and J by 1 base, with 5 bases of the junction left unmatched. The CDR3 covers 17 residues. CDR1 and CDR2 from the germline V gene are LNHDA and SQIVND (reference sequence). CDR3 amino acids: CASSIDWTGRSGNTIYF. The DNA of the CDR3 is TGTGCCAGTAGTATAGACTGGACAGGGCGGTCTGGAAACACCATATATTTT.

The chain joins TRBV6-1 to TRBJ1-1; D remains unclear. The CDR3 length is 10 residues. V gave up 5 bases and J gave up 7 bases, with 5 bases separating them. Germline V gene data show CDR1 as MNHNS and CDR2 as SASEGT. The CDR3 region has the DNA TGTGCCAGCAGTAGTTATGAAGCTTTCTTT. It translates to CASSSYEAFF.

The V call is TRBV5-1, the J call TRBJ2-1; TRBD2 matches 7 bases. The J segment lost 4 bases and the V segment lost 4 bases, leaving 11 bases of the junction unmatched. Germline CDR1 and CDR2: SGHRS and YFSETQ. This CDR3 has 16 amino acids. The CDR3 is CASSPTGLAAYNEQFF. CDR3 nucleotides: TGCGCCAGCAGCCCTACCGGCCTAGCGGCTTACAATGAGCAGTTCTTC.